The text below deals with one T cell receptor (beta chain). Sequenced by immunoSEQ multiplex PCR; TCRdb stores in-frame clones only, minus some. The profile shows about 120,000 clones, approximately 70% of them singletons. This entry belongs to a study of shared clonotypes between healthy human individuals. The CDR3 runs to 14 residues. Trimming removed 1 base at V and 0 bases at J, with 6 bases between. Per germline, CDR1 MNHNS and CDR2 SASEGT. The sequencing sample was made of memory CD8+ T cells sorted from blood. Subset of the sample: CD45RO+ cells pooled with CCR7-negative TemRA cells. V gene TRBV6-1 combines with J gene TRBJ1-2; D unclear. The receptor comes from a woman aged 25 to 39 in good health. CDR3 bases: TGTGCCAGCAGTGAAGGGGGAACTAACTATGGCTACACCTTC. It specifies CASSEGGTNYGYTF.